One and the same sample provided the 8 T cell receptor beta chains below, sequenced in a study of T-cell memory formation after mild COVID-19. Via MiXCR, TCRdb re-called the 5' RACE reads, giving one row per CDR3 protein. The sample lists approximately 430,000 distinct CDR3 sequences, 23% seen once, with 10% to 15% in the top ten. Specimen: PBMCs or a T cell subset sorted from them (not recorded which). The receptor set was obtained from an adult woman who had mild COVID-19 (a few samples of this study predate the infection). Cell type and time point are not known.

The CDR3: CASRRDTEAFF. The CDR3 DNA is TGCGCCAGCAGGAGAGACACTGAAGCTTTCTTT. The chain couples TRBV4-1 to TRBJ1-1; D not certain. CDR1 and CDR2 from the germline V gene are MGHRA and YSYEKL. CDR3 length: 11 amino acids. The V end was cut by 6 bases, the J end by 3 bases, with 5 bases between.

The genes are TRBV30 and TRBJ2-2; D is uncertain. The V end was cut by 0 bases, the J end by 7 bases, with 6 bases between. This CDR3 has 12 amino acids. CDR1 and CDR2 from the germline V gene are GTSNPN and SVGIG (reference sequence). The CDR3 DNA reads as TGTGCCTGGAGTGTCCGTGGCGGGGAGCTGTTTTTT. It is translated as CAWSVRGGELFF.

This clonotype was recorded at least ten times. This chain joins TRBV18 and TRBJ1-1; tentatively, D is TRBD1 (6 bases). There are 13 residues in the CDR3. Trimming removed 5 bases at V and 1 base at J, with 8 bases between. Germline V gives CDR1 KGHSH, CDR2 LQKENI. The CDR3 nucleotides are TGTGCCAGCTCAGGACAGCCGAACACTGAAGCTTTCTTT. Translating gives CASSGQPNTEAFF.

V gene TRBV7-2 combines with J gene TRBJ2-4; D uncertain. The length of the CDR3 is 17 residues. V lost 3 bases to trimming and J lost 2 bases, with 17 bases between them. Germline V gene data show CDR1 as SGHTA and CDR2 as FQGNSA. CDR3 in amino acids: CASSFDGPRWSKNIQYF. The CDR3 DNA reads TGTGCCAGCAGCTTCGACGGACCTCGATGGTCCAAAAACATTCAGTACTTC.

This clonotype occurred many times. V gene TRBV3-1 combines with J gene TRBJ2-1, with D possibly being TRBD2 (7 bases). Germline V gene lookup returns CDR1 LGHDT and CDR2 YNNKEL (reference sequence). CDR3 length: 16 residues. V was cut by 4 bases and J by 3 bases, with 16 bases left in between. Here the CDR3 reads CASSPTSGGVYNEQFF. CDR3 nucleotides: TGTGCCAGCAGCCCCACCTCGGGGGGCGTCTACAATGAGCAGTTCTTC.

The chain recombines TRBV7-3 with TRBJ1-3; the D is unclear. From germline, CDR1 is SGHTA and CDR2 FQGTGA. Trimming removed 9 bases from V and 2 bases from J, with 11 bases in between. The CDR3 runs 13 residues. CDR3 bases: TGTGCCAGTTCCGCCAGCCCTGGAAACACCATATATTTT. This sequence encodes CASSASPGNTIYF.

The chain uses TRBV29-1 and TRBJ2-2; unclear D gene. CDR1 and CDR2 (germline): SQVTM, ANQGSEA. This CDR3 is 13 amino acids long. The V and J ends lost 3 bases and 7 bases respectively, with 12 bases between them. This CDR3 is CSVDPPGGGELFF. CDR3 sequence (DNA): TGCAGCGTTGATCCTCCCGGTGGCGGGGAGCTGTTTTTT.

This clonotype was recorded only once. The rearrangement joins TRBV7-9 to TRBJ1-4; the D is unclear. This CDR3 spans 15 amino acids. Trimming pared 1 base from V and 0 bases from J, leaving 6 bases between. Germline V gives CDR1 SEHNR, CDR2 FQNEAQ (reference sequence). CDR3 protein: CASSLELATNEKLFF. For the CDR3, the DNA is TGTGCCAGCAGCTTAGAACTTGCAACTAATGAAAAACTGTTTTTT.